This TCR beta chain is from a study of T cells in Graves' hyperthyroidism and ophthalmopathy. Each diagnosis was grounded in clinical symptoms, serum thyroxine and TRAb, thyroid ultrasound, and orbital computed tomography. There were TCR beta CDR3 regions amplified from RNA transcripts. The HTBI set primed first-round TCR CDR3 RT-PCR. MiXCR, run by TCRdb on the multiplex PCR reads, gives a single entry per CDR3 protein. The data contain roughly 330,000 distinct CDR3 sequences, over 15% of them seen just once; the ten biggest clones take up 33%. Comment on this clonotype: Antigen specificity is unknown.

Study-level findings and limits: Among thyroid clonotypes expanded above 0.001, most also appeared in blood.

This TCR was recovered from a man aged 25-40 years with Graves' hyperthyroidism. Source material: blood.

CDR3 nucleotides: TGTGCCAGCAGAATACCGGGGGCCGAGGCCCAGTACTTC. It yields the protein CASRIPGAEAQYF. The J gene is TRBJ2-5, the V gene TRBV12-3 or TRBV12-4; D is perhaps TRBD1 or TRBD2 (6 bases each). The CDR3 sequence is 13 residues long. The ends were cut back, 6 bases at V and 9 bases at J, with 17 bases in the middle.